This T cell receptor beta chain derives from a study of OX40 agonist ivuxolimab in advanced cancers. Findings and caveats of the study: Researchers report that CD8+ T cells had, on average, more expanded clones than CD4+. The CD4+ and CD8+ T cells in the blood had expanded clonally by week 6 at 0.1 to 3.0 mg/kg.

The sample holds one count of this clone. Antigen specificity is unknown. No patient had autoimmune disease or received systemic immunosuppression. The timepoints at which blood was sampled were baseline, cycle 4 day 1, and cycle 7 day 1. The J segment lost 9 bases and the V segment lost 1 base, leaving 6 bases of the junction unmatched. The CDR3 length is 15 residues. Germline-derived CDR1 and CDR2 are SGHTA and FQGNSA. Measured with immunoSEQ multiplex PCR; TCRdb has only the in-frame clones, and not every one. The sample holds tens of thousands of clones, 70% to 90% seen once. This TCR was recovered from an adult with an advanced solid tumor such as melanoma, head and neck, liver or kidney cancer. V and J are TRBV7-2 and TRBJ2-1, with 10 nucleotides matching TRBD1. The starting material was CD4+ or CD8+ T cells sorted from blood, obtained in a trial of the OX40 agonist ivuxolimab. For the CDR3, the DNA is TGTGCCAGCAGCTTAGGACAGGGGGCGCGCGGTGAGCAGTTCTTC. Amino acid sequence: CASSLGQGARGEQFF.